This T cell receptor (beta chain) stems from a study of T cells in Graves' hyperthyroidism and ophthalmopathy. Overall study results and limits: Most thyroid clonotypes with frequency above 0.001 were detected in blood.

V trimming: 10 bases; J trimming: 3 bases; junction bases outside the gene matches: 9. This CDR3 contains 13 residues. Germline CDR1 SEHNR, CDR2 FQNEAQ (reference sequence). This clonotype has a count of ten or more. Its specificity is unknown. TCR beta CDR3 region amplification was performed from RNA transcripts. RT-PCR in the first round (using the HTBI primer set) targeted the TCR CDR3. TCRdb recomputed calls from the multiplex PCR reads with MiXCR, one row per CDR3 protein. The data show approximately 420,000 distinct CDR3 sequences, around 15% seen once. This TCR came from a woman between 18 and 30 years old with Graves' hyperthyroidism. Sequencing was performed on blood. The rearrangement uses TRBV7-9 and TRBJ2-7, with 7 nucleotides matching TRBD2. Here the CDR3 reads CATGRESRYEQYF. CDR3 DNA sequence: TGTGCCACTGGGCGGGAGAGCCGCTACGAGCAGTACTTC.